These 9 T cell receptor beta chains were all obtained from the same sample, sequenced in a study of blood T cell repertoires in COVID-19. TCRdb keeps only in-frame clones here, not all; method: immunoSEQ multiplex PCR. In the table there are more than 35,000 clones, 75% to 90% of which are singletons. Sequencing input: peripheral blood. The origin of the receptors is a woman in her 70s with acute or convalescent COVID-19.

This clone has only a few counts. The rearrangement uses TRBV6-5 and TRBJ1-1; possibly TRBD1 for D (5 bases). The CDR3 is 14 amino acids. The V gene lost 7 bases and the J gene lost 4 bases, with 16 bases spanning the gap. Germline V lookup: CDR1 MNHEY, CDR2 SVGAGI. The CDR3 protein is CASTNRSRTTEAFF. The CDR3 DNA sequence: TGTGCCAGCACCAACAGGAGCCGGACCACTGAAGCTTTCTTT.

This chain joins TRBV28 and TRBJ2-5; 10 nucleotides line up with TRBD2. Germline loops: CDR1 MDHEN, CDR2 SYDVKM. The V segment lost 4 bases and the J segment 5 bases; nucleotides outside the gene matches: 10. This CDR3 has 16 residues. The CDR3 region is CASSSFSGRRGETQYF. For the CDR3, the DNA is TGTGCCAGCAGTTCCTTTAGCGGGAGGAGGGGGGAGACCCAGTACTTC.

J is TRBJ1-5 and V is TRBV20-1; possibly TRBD1 for D (5 bases). Germline CDR1 DFQATT, CDR2 SNEGSKA (reference sequence). This CDR3 region has 13 residues. V lost 3 bases, J lost 7 bases, and 13 bases lay in between. CDR3 sequence: CSASRGIGQPQHF. As DNA, the CDR3 is TGCAGTGCTAGTCGGGGGATTGGGCAGCCCCAGCATTTT.

The chain recombines TRBV14 with TRBJ2-3; TRBD1 is a possible D gene (5 bases). CDR1 and CDR2 (germline): SGHDN, FVKESK. The CDR3 consists of 15 residues. Trimming left V 4 bases short and J 4 bases short, with 15 bases between. The CDR3 region is CASSPYPRAADTQYF. The CDR3 region has the DNA TGTGCCAGCAGCCCGTACCCCAGGGCTGCAGATACGCAGTATTTT.

The CDR3 bases are TGTGCCAGCAGCCGCCGACTAGCGGGAGAAGGTGAGCAGTTCTTC. Encoded protein: CASSRRLAGEGEQFF. This rearrangement joins TRBV5-4 to TRBJ2-1; 12 bases are a match to TRBD2. Germline CDR1 SGHNT, CDR2 YYREEE (reference sequence). This CDR3 comprises 15 residues. V shed 4 bases, J shed 9 bases, and the junction held 8 bases outside the gene matches.

The CDR3, as DNA: TGTGCCAGCGCCAGCGAGGGAGATACGCAGTATTTT. It translates to CASASEGDTQYF. This chain joins TRBV6-6 and TRBJ2-3; D may be TRBD2 (5 bases). Trimming stripped 8 bases from V and 5 bases from J, with 11 bases between. Germline CDR1 reads MNHNY; CDR2 reads SVGAGI (reference sequence). The length of the CDR3 is 12 residues.

V usage is TRBV7-9 and J usage is TRBJ1-1; 8 bases agree with TRBD1. Germline trimming cut 5 bases from V and 5 bases from J; bases unmatched to any gene: 7. Germline values: CDR1 SEHNR, CDR2 FQNEAQ (reference sequence). There are 14 residues in the CDR3. Here the CDR3 reads CASSPRTGLTEAFF. CDR3 sequence (DNA): TGTGCCAGCAGCCCCCGGACAGGGCTAACTGAAGCTTTCTTT.

The V gene is TRBV6-2 or TRBV6-3, the J gene TRBJ2-3; the D is unclear. V lost 4 bases and J 4 bases, leaving 3 bases between the germline ends. The CDR3 loop spans 11 amino acids. Germline loops: CDR1 MNHEY, CDR2 SVGEGT. CDR3 in amino acids: CASSSADTQYF. DNA for the CDR3: TGTGCCAGCAGTTCGGCAGATACGCAGTATTTT.

The chain is built from TRBV5-1 and TRBJ2-3; 8 positions agree with TRBD2. The trim removed 8 bases at V and 8 bases at J, leaving 10 bases unmatched. The CDR3 loop spans 13 amino acids. Germline V CDR1 and CDR2: SGHRS, YFSETQ. DNA of the CDR3: TGCGCCAGTTTCCCGCACGGGGGGGGTACGCAGTATTTT. This codes for CASFPHGGGTQYF.